These 14 T cell receptor beta chains came from one sample sequenced in a study of beta chain features in type 1 diabetes. Of the isolated RNA, all was reverse transcribed, and so the sequenced material was expressed TCRB transcripts. TCRdb's copy holds only in-frame clones and misses some; the assay was immunoSEQ multiplex PCR. The sample has 350,000 or so clones; about 20% are singletons. The specimen sequenced was naive CD4+ T cells from blood. The source is a woman aged 18-29 years in good health.

J is TRBJ2-7 and V is TRBV5-1; tentatively, D is TRBD1 (6 bases). The germline V gene has CDR1 SGHRS and CDR2 YFSETQ. CDR3 size: 14 residues. Deletions cut 0 bases from V and 2 bases from J, with 9 bases between. CDR3 protein: CASSLVRGAYEQYF. The CDR3 DNA follows: TGCGCCAGCAGCTTGGTCAGGGGCGCCTACGAGCAGTACTTC.

This clone occurred a few times. The gene calls are TRBV18 and TRBJ2-1; D is unresolved. CDR1 and CDR2 (germline): KGHSH, LQKENI. The CDR3 covers 12 residues. The V end was cut by 3 bases, the J end by 9 bases, with 9 bases between. The CDR3 coding sequence is TGTGCCAGCTCACCCGTTACGGGTGAGCAGTTCTTC. Protein sequence: CASSPVTGEQFF.

This rearrangement joins TRBV30 to TRBJ2-1; 15 bases line up with TRBD2. Trimming removed 3 bases from V and 14 bases from J; junction bases left unmatched: 8. Germline values: CDR1 GTSNPN, CDR2 SVGIG (reference sequence). The CDR3 has 14 amino acids. The CDR3 here is CAWRPGLAGGPEFF. CDR3 bases: TGTGCCTGGAGGCCGGGACTAGCGGGAGGCCCTGAGTTCTTC.

This clone was detected only a few times. This sample includes further DNA sequences coding for the same CDR3. The chain uses TRBV5-1 and TRBJ1-1; TRBD1 is a possible D gene (6 bases). CDR3 length: 13 amino acids. The germline V gene encodes CDR1 SGHRS and CDR2 YFSETQ. Deletions cut 0 bases from V and 5 bases from J, with 8 bases between. The CDR3 bases are TGCGCCAGCAGCTTGGGGGGGCGGACTGAAGCTTTCTTT. This translates into CASSLGGRTEAFF.

The chain uses TRBV11-2 and TRBJ1-5; TRBD1 aligns across 7 bases. The CDR3 has 13 residues. Germline V gene lookup returns CDR1 SGHAT and CDR2 FQNNGV. V lost 5 bases, J lost 7 bases, and 5 bases stayed unmatched. The CDR3 DNA reads TGTGCCAGCAGCCAAGGGGGCAGGCAGCCCCAGCATTTT. Its translation: CASSQGGRQPQHF.

The CDR3 DNA reads TGCAGCGTGGATCTGAGCGGGGGGCCGGGGGAGACCCAGTACTTC. This sequence encodes CSVDLSGGPGETQYF. The chain carries TRBV29-1 and TRBJ2-5; TRBD2 agrees at 9 bases. Germline V gene data show CDR1 as SQVTM and CDR2 as ANQGSEA. The V segment lost 6 bases and the J segment 5 bases; nucleotides outside the gene matches: 13. The CDR3 extends over 15 amino acids.

This clone was seen only a few times. This chain connects TRBV10-3 to TRBJ2-2; 11 nucleotides agree with TRBD2. This CDR3 region has 15 residues. Per germline, CDR1 ENHRY and CDR2 SYGVKD. After removal of 6 bases from V and 1 base from J, the junction contained 1 base not matched to a gene. CDR3 in DNA: TGTGCCATCAGGGGGACTAGCGGGAACACCGGGGAGCTGTTTTTT. This codes for CAIRGTSGNTGELFF.

The chain has TRBV4-1 and TRBJ2-7, with 8 bases fitting TRBD2. V was pared by 4 bases and J by 6 bases, with 5 bases of the junction left unmatched. The germline CDR1 and CDR2 sequences are MGHRA and YSYEKL. The CDR3 has 13 residues. The DNA of the CDR3 is TGCGCCAGCAGCCGCACGGGGGGGGGCGAGCAGTACTTC. Translating gives CASSRTGGGEQYF.

The V call is TRBV18, the J call TRBJ2-7; 8 bases are a match to TRBD1. The CDR3 is made up of 14 amino acids. CDR1 is KGHSH, CDR2 LQKENI, per germline. V trimming: 1 base; J trimming: 4 bases; junction bases outside the gene matches: 3. CDR3 amino acids: CASSPRTGRYEQYF. In nucleotides, the CDR3 is TGTGCCAGCTCACCACGGACAGGGAGGTACGAGCAGTACTTC.

This clone was detected only a few times. The chain couples TRBV29-1 to TRBJ1-2; TRBD1 agrees at 9 bases. From germline, CDR1 is SQVTM and CDR2 ANQGSEA. After removal of 6 bases from V and 5 bases from J, the junction contained 4 bases not matched to a gene. CDR3 length: 12 residues. CDR3 in DNA: TGCAGCGTGGGGACAGGGTGGTATGGCTACACCTTC. This encodes CSVGTGWYGYTF.

This chain uses TRBV2 with TRBJ2-2, with D tentatively TRBD1 (5 bases). The V end was cut by 2 bases, the J end by 6 bases, with 13 bases between. This CDR3 has 15 amino acids. Per germline, CDR1 SNHLY and CDR2 FYNNEI. The CDR3 DNA reads as TGTGCCAGCAGTGAACAGGGCCTTTATTCCGGGGAGCTGTTTTTT. Protein sequence: CASSEQGLYSGELFF.

The chain couples TRBV2 to TRBJ2-1; D is undetermined. Germline V gene data show CDR1 as SNHLY and CDR2 as FYNNEI. This CDR3 comprises 11 residues. With 1 base removed from V and 14 bases from J, the gap between germline ends came to 9 bases. CDR3 nucleotides: TGTGCCAGCAGTGAAGGGCGGATTAAGTTCTTC. Protein product: CASSEGRIKFF.

This clone showed up just a few times. In nucleotides, the CDR3 is TGTGCCAGCAGCCTCTCTTTGGCGGGGGGATACAATGAGCAGTTCTTC. It codes for CASSLSLAGGYNEQFF. The chain carries TRBV7-2 and TRBJ2-1; 8 bases are a match to TRBD2. The V gene's germline CDR1 is SGHTA and CDR2 FQGNSA. The V gene end was trimmed by 5 bases and the J gene end by 4 bases; junction bases not matched to a gene: 10. The CDR3 is made up of 16 amino acids.

For this clone: Mismatch with germline at one junction end may stem from a read error. The chain carries TRBV7-7 and TRBJ2-7, with 7 bases fitting TRBD2. The V gene's germline CDR1 is SSHAT and CDR2 FNYEAQ (reference sequence). This CDR3 is 15 amino acids long. CDR3 in amino acids: CASSRGLAGSYEQYF. CDR3 bases: TGTGCTAGCAGCCGCGGTTTAGCGGGTTCCTACGAGCAGTACTTC.